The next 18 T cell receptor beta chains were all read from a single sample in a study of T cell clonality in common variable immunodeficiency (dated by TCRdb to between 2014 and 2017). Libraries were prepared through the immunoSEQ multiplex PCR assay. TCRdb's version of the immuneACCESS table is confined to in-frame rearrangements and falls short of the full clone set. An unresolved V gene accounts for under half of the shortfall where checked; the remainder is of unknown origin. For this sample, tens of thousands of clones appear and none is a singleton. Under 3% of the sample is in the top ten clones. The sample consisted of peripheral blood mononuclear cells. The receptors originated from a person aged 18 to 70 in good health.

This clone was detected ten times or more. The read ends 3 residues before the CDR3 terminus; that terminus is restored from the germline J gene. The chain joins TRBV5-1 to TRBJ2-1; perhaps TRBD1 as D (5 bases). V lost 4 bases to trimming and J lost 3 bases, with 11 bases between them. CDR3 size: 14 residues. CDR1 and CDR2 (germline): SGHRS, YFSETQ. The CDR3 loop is CASSLQDSYNEQFF. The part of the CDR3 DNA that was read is TGCGCCAGCAGCCTCCAAGACAGCTACAATGAG.

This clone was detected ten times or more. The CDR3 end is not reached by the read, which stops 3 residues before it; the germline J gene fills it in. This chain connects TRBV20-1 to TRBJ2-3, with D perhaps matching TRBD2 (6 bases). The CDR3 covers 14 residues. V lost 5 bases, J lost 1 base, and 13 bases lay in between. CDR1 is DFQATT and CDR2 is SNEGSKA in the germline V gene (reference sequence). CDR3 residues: CSAWVGGGTDTQYF. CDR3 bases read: TGCAGTGCTTGGGTAGGCGGGGGCACAGATACG.

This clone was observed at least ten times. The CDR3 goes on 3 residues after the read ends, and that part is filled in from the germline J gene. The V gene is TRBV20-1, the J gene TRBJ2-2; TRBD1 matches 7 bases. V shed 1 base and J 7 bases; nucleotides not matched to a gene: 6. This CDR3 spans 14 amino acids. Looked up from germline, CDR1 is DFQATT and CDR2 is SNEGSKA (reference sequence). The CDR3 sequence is CSARVTGSSGELFF. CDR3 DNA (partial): TGCAGTGCTAGAGTGACAGGGTCGAGCGGGGAG.

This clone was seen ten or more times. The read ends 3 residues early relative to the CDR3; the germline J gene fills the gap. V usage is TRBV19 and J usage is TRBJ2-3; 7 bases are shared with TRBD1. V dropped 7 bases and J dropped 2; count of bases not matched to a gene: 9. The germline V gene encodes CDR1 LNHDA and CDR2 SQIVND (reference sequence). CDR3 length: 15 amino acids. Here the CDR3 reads CASTSGQAFTDTQYF. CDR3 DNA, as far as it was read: TGTGCCAGTACCTCTGGACAGGCGTTCACAGATACG.

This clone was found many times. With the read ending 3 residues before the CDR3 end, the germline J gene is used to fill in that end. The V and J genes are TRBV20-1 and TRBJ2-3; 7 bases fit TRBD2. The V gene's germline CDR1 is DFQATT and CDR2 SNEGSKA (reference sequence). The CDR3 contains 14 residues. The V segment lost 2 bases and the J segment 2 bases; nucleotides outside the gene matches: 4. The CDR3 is CSARKAGPTDTQYF. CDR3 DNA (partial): TGCAGTGCTAGAAAAGCGGGGCCCACAGATACG.

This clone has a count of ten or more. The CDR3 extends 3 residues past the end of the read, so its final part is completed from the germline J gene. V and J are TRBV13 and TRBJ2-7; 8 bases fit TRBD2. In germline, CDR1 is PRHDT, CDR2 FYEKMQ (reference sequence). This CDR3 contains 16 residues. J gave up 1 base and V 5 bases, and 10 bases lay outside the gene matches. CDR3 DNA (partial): TGTGCCAGCAGCCTGAGCGGGGGTCGGGAGTCCTACGAG. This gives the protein CASSLSGGRESYE. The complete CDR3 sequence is CASSLSGGRESYEQYF.

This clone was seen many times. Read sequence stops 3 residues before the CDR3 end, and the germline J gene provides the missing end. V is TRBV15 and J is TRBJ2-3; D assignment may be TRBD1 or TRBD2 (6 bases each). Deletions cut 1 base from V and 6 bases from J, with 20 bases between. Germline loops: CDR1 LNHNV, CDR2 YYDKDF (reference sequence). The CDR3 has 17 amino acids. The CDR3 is CATSRAVGQGRWDTQYF. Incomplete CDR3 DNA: TGTGCCACCAGCAGAGCAGTAGGGCAGGGGAGGTGGGATACG.

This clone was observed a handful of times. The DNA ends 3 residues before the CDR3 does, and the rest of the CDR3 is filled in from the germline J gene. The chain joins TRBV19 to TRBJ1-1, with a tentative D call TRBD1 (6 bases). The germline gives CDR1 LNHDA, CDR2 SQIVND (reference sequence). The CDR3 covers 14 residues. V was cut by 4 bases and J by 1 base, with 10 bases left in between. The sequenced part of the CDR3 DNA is TGTGCCAGTAGTACCCGGGGACAGAACACTGAA. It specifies CASSTRGQNTE. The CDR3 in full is CASSTRGQNTEAFF.

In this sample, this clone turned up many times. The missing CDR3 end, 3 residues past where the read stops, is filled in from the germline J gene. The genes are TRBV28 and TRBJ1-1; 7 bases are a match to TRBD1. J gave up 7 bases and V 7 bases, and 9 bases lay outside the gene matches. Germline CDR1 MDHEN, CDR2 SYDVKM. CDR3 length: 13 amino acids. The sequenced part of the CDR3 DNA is TGTGCCAGCATTATACAGGGGTCTAATGAA. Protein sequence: CASIIQGSNE. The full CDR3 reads CASIIQGSNEAFF. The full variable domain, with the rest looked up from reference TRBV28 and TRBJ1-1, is DVKVTQSSRYLVKRTGEKVFLECVQDMDHENMFWYRQDPGLGLRLIYFSYDVKMKEKGDIPEGYSVSREKKERFSLILESASTNQTSMYLCASIIQGSNEAFFGQGTRLTVV.

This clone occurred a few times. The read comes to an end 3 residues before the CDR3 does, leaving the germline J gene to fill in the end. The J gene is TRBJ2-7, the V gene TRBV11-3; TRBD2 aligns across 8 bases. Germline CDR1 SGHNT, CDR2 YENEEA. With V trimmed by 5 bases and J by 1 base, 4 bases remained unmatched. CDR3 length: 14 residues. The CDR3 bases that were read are TGTGCCAGCAGCCCGGGGGGGAGGTCCTACGAG. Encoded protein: CASSPGGRSYE. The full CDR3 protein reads CASSPGGRSYEQYF.

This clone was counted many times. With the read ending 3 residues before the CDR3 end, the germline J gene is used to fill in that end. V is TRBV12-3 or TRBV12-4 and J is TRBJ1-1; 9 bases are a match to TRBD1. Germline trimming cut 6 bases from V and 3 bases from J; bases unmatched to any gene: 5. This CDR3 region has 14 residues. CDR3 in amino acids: CASSRTGAYTEAFF. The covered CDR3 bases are TGTGCCAGCAGCAGGACAGGGGCTTACACTGAA.

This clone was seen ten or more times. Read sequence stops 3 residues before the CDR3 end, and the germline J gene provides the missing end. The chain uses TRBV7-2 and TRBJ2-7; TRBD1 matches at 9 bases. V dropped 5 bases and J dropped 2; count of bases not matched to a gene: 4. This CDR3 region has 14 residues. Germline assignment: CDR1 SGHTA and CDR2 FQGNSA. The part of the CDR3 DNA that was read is TGTGCCAGCAGCCCCGGACAGGGGCCCTACGAG. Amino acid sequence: CASSPGQGPYE. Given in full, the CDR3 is CASSPGQGPYEQYF.

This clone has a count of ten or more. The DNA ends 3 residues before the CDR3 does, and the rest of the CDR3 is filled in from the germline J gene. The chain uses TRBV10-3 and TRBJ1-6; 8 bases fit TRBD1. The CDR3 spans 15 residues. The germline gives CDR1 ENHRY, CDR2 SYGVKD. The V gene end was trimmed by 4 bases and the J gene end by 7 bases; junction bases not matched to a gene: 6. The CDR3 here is CAISGGTGANSPLHF. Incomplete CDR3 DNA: TGTGCCATCAGTGGGGGGACAGGAGCGAATTCACCC.

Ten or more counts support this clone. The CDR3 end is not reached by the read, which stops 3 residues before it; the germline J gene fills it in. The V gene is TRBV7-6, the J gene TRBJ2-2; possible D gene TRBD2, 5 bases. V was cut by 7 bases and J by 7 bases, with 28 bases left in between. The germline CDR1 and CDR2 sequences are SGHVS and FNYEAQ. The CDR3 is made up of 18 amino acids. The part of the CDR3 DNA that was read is TGTGCCAGCAAGCTTAGAGGATGCCGGGGTAAGATCGGCGGGGAG. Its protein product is CASKLRGCRGKIGGE. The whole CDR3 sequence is CASKLRGCRGKIGGELFF.

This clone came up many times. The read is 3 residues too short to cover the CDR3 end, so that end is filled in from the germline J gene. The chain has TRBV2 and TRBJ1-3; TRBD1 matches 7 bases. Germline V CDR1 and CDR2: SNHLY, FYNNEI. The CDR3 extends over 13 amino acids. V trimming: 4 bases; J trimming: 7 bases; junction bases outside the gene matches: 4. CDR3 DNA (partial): TGTGCCAGCAGTGGGACAGGCTTCAACACC. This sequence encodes CASSGTGFNT. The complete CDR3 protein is CASSGTGFNTIYF. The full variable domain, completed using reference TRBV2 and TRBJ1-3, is EPEVTQTPSHQVTQMGQEVILRCVPISNHLYFYWYRQILGQKVEFLVSFYNNEISEKSEIFDDQFSVERPDGSNFTLKIRSTKLEDSAMYFCASSGTGFNTIYFGEGSWLTVV.

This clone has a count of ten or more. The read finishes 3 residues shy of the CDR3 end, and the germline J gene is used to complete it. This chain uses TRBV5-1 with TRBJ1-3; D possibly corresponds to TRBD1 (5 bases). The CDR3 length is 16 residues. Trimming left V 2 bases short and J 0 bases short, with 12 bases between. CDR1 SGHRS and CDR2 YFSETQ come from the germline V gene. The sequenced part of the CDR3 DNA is TGCGCCAGCAGCTTCTCCTCCGGGGGCTCTGGAAACACC. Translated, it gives CASSFSSGGSGNT. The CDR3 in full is CASSFSSGGSGNTIYF.

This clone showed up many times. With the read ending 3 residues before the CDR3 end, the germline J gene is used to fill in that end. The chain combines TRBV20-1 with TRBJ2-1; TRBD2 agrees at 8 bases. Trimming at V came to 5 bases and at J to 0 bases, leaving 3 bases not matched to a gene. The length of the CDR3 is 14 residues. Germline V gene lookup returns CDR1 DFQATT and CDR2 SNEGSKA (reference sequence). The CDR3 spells CSAGSGNSYNEQFF. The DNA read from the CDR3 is TGCAGTGCTGGTAGCGGGAACTCCTACAATGAG.

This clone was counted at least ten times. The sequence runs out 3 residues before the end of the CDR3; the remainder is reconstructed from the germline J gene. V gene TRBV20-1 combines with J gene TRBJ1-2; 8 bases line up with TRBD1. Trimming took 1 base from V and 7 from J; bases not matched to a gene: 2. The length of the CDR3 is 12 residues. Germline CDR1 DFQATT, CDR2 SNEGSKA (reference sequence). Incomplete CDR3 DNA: TGCAGTGCTAGAGGACAGGGGCCTGGC. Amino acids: CSARGQGPG. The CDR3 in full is CSARGQGPGYTF.